The text below deals with one TCR beta chain. No cognate antigen has been identified for it. Base qualities were left out, and no much larger clone turns up one base away. V has 5 bases trimmed and J has 5 bases trimmed; junction bases matching no gene number 18. Spanning cysteine to phenylalanine, the CDR3 consists of 17 amino acids. Only the CDR3 portion is preserved as DNA: 51 bases, with reading frame beginning at the first base. The germline V gene sets CDR1 to SGDLS and CDR2 to YYNGEE. This specimen belongs to a study of long-term antiretroviral therapy in people with HIV (dated by TCRdb to between 2022 and 2023). Regarding the study in general: The earliest samples were collected approximately a decade before the 2015 WHO recommendation for immediate ART, a period when ART was typically delayed until CD4 counts fell. This retrospective serial study examined whether starting ART and sustained HIV suppression were associated with changes in the composition and diversity of the TRB repertoire in peripheral blood. The cohort contributed about 200 cryopreserved PBMC samples from under 35 adults with confirmed HIV infection, collected serially over a mean of roughly 6 years (range 1-12). Of the 30 or so participants with HIV, fewer than twelve were female. Test extractions of a monoclonal T-cell line alongside about 35 polyclonal samples showed no cross-contamination during QIAcube processing. The paper's findings and limits, for the study overall: Inferences about post-ART repertoire changes are limited because no data were available on ART adherence, viral resistance or therapy changes. CDR3 length ranges in HIV repertoires were narrower than in controls, and network structure suggested an antigen-experienced repertoire with only a slight naive shift after ART. Expanded TRB clones identified before ART initiation dominated the repertoire across all time points, though the dominance fluctuated and decreased in many PLHIV after ART. Because pre-ART samples had limited cell numbers, profiling was done on unsorted PBMC rather than on sorted CD4+ and CD8+ T cells. The samples span the years 2004 to 2017, and the ART regimens used at that time may not be as effective as current regimens. ART initiation was associated with a significant increase in TRB diversity, but diversity stayed significantly below transplant donor controls even after long-term ART. Owing to limited PBMC availability, only the TCR beta chain was sequenced, without alpha chain pairing.

The immunoSEQ hsTCRB v3.0 assay was used at survey level resolution to sequence the TRB variable region. The targeted TRB sequencing depth was about 40,000-55,000 T-cell genomes per sample. An Illumina MiSeq with a v3 150-cycle kit was used to sequence the pooled TRB libraries. On the study's bioinformatics: Analysis of repertoires was carried out in R inside a reproducible Nextflow workflow spanning QC, data transformation and analysis. LymphoSeq2, an R package for exploring AIRR-Seq data, was used to implement the custom analyses. A handful of samples yielding fewer than 5000 total TRB sequences were excluded, leaving 150 to 200 analyzed HIV repertoires. Of the 188 retained HIV repertoires, about 60 were collected before and approximately 130 after ART initiation. Repertoires were downsampled to 5000 TRB nucleotide sequences, and summary statistics were averaged over 100 downsampling iterations. TRB sequences were retained for analysis only if CDR3 regions of at least seven amino acids were present. Two measures captured diversity: a Shannon entropy-derived clonality score and the Gini coefficient. In repertoire networks, the top 5000 CDR3 amino acid sequences were linked whenever an edit distance of one separated two sequences. For TRB CDR3 amino acid sequences, GLIPH2 was used to predict antigen specificity groups and MHC restriction. Known CMV, EBV, HIV or tissue antigen associations were flagged by matching CDR3 amino acid sequences against VDJdb and McPAS-TCR. Pre-ART, post-ART and control groups were compared with Wilcoxon signed-rank tests and Holm-Bonferroni correction. Not all clones reach the TCRdb copy of this immuneACCESS table, which keeps in-frame sequences only. Checked studies attribute under half of the gap to unresolved V genes and leave the rest unexplained. V, J and clone size were drawn from that table, and D and trimming were deduced from the DNA. The sample contains under 20,000 clones, about nine tenths of them found a single time. The ten largest make up more than 9% of the sample.

Inclusion was restricted to participants for whom at least one PBMC sample before ART initiation and at least two post-ART samples were available. Every participant with HIV received treatment in the United States of America. Cryopreserved samples of 1-10 million PBMC were thawed and washed before DNA extraction. At the time of the earliest PBMC sample, participants with HIV were aged between roughly 20 and 55 years. PBMC samples were contributed by each participant from 1-4 timepoints before ART initiation and 2-8 timepoints after ART initiation, with a median of 7 samples. For every participant, serial HIV viral load, CD4+ T-cell count, ART history and demographic data were obtained. Genomic DNA was extracted from unsorted PBMC with a Qiagen kit on a QIAcube, with processing performed in batches of 12 samples.

The sample here was unsorted PBMCs, taken 3 years after starting antiretroviral therapy. The sequence derives from a man aged 50 to 59 with HIV. The chain couples TRBV9 to TRBJ2-7, with 8 bases aligning to TRBD2. The CDR3 region reads CASSRSVGVAGSHEQYF. The nucleotide sequence reads as follows: TGTGCCAGCAGTAGATCTGTGGGGGTAGCGGGGTCCCACGAGCAGTACTTC.